Presented here are 15 T cell receptor beta chains from one specimen sequenced in a study of blood T cells in healthy people across ages. Primers used in a second PCR of about 6 to 11 cycles were a sample-barcoded 5' primer and a J-beta primer mix. TCRdb processed the 5' RACE reads anew with MiXCR; each CDR3 protein has one entry. The sample contains 550,000 to 800,000 distinct CDR3 sequences, approximately 21% of which appear only once. Sequencing was carried out using blood. The receptors derive from a man aged 65 to 85 in good health.

The V gene is TRBV29-1, the J gene TRBJ2-1; D is perhaps TRBD2 (5 bases). There are 14 residues in the CDR3. CDR1 and CDR2 from the germline V gene are SQVTM and ANQGSEA. Between the trimmed V and J ends, which lost 8 bases and 0 bases, there was a span of 14 bases. Written as DNA, the CDR3 is TGCAGCTTAAGCGGTCTGAGCTCCTACAATGAGCAGTTCTTC. Translation gives CSLSGLSSYNEQFF.

The sample holds a few counts of this clonotype. The chain uses TRBV28 and TRBJ1-4; tentative D call: TRBD1 (5 bases). CDR1 and CDR2 from the germline V gene are MDHEN and SYDVKM. Deletions cut 3 bases from V and 2 bases from J, with 10 bases between. This CDR3 has 15 residues. This chain's CDR3 is CASSFRVGTNEKLFF. In DNA, the CDR3 is TGTGCCAGCAGTTTCAGGGTAGGGACTAATGAAAAACTGTTTTTT.

This clonotype was recorded a few times. This sequence joins TRBV7-9 and TRBJ1-1; 7 bases fit TRBD1. Trimming at V came to 0 bases and at J to 8 bases, leaving 3 bases not matched to a gene. Germline lookup yields CDR1 SEHNR and CDR2 FQNEAQ (reference sequence). The CDR3 totals 13 residues. The CDR3 region has the DNA TGTGCCAGCAGCTTAGCTAACAGGGGAGAAGCTTTCTTT. This gives the protein CASSLANRGEAFF.

The chain is built from TRBV6-5 and TRBJ1-1; TRBD1 aligns across 8 bases. The ends lost 4 bases at V and 0 bases at J; junction bases unmatched: 10. The CDR3 is 17 amino acids. Looked up from germline, CDR1 is MNHEY and CDR2 is SVGAGI. As DNA, the CDR3 is TGTGCCAGCAGTTCGACACTCCACAGGGGGGTGAACACTGAAGCTTTCTTT. Residues: CASSSTLHRGVNTEAFF.

The V and J genes are TRBV5-1 and TRBJ2-7; TRBD1 aligns across 7 bases. CDR1 SGHRS and CDR2 YFSETQ come from the germline V gene. The CDR3 runs to 15 residues. Trimming removed 4 bases from V and 0 bases from J; junction bases left unmatched: 7. The CDR3 region is CASSTGTVRSYEQYF. The DNA for the CDR3 is TGCGCCAGCAGCACAGGGACAGTTCGCTCCTACGAGCAGTACTTC.

Many counts were recorded for this clonotype. The CDR3 loop is CASREGYSQETQYF. As DNA, the CDR3 is TGCGCCAGCAGGGAAGGGTATTCCCAAGAGACCCAGTACTTC. The chain recombines TRBV5-1 with TRBJ2-5; D remains unclear. CDR3 length: 14 amino acids. The ends were cut back, 5 bases at V and 1 base at J, with 12 bases in the middle. From germline, CDR1 is SGHRS and CDR2 YFSETQ. The variable domain in full, with the rest retrieved from reference TRBV5-1 and TRBJ2-5, is KAGVTQTPRYLIKTRGQQVTLSCSPISGHRSVSWYQQTPGQGLQFLFEYFSETQRNKGNFPGRFSGRQFSNSRSEMNVSTLELGDSALYLCASREGYSQETQYFGPGTRLLVL.

This clonotype turned up a few times. The chain is built from TRBV18 and TRBJ2-3; D uncertain. The CDR3 runs 13 residues. Germline CDR1 and CDR2: KGHSH and LQKENI. V lost 3 bases and J lost 8, with 12 bases in between. The CDR3 DNA follows: TGTGCCAGCTCACCGACGGAGTTTGGTACGCAGTATTTT. Translating gives CASSPTEFGTQYF.

This clonotype was observed a handful of times. J is TRBJ2-1 and V is TRBV20-1; a weak D match, TRBD2 (6 bases). The V gene's germline CDR1 is DFQATT and CDR2 SNEGSKA (reference sequence). CDR3 length: 17 amino acids. Between the trimmed V and J ends, which lost 5 bases and 0 bases, there was a span of 20 bases. The CDR3 nucleotides are TGCAGTGCTTCTCTAGGACTAACTACCCGCTCCTACAATGAGCAGTTCTTC. Protein sequence: CSASLGLTTRSYNEQFF.

The J gene is TRBJ2-7, the V gene TRBV15, with D tentatively TRBD2 (5 bases). The germline V gene encodes CDR1 LNHNV and CDR2 YYDKDF (reference sequence). The length of the CDR3 is 15 residues. With 2 bases removed from V and 2 bases from J, the gap between germline ends came to 13 bases. The CDR3: CATSRTGISTYEQYF. The CDR3 nucleotides are TGTGCCACCAGCAGAACCGGGATCTCCACCTACGAGCAGTACTTC.

Only a few counts were recorded for this clonotype. The rearrangement links TRBV7-8 to TRBJ1-6; a weak D match, TRBD1 (5 bases). Germline values: CDR1 SGHVS, CDR2 FQNEAQ. Trimming removed 6 bases at V and 9 bases at J, with 18 bases between. The CDR3 contains 15 residues. CDR3 residues: CASSQQGELTSPLHF. DNA for the CDR3: TGTGCCAGCAGTCAACAAGGGGAATTGACTTCACCCCTCCACTTT.

V and J are TRBV6-1 and TRBJ2-5; D is uncertain. CDR1 is MNHNS, CDR2 SASEGT, per germline. The V end was cut by 6 bases, the J end by 2 bases, with 16 bases between. The CDR3 runs 15 residues. CDR3 region: CASRPEGLIQETQYF. DNA of the CDR3: TGTGCCAGCAGACCCGAAGGGTTGATTCAAGAGACCCAGTACTTC.

This chain links TRBV20-1 with TRBJ1-1; weak D call: TRBD1 (5 bases). V was shortened by 3 bases and J by 0 bases, with 11 bases between the two germline ends. CDR1 is DFQATT and CDR2 is SNEGSKA in the germline V gene (reference sequence). The CDR3 extends over 14 amino acids. CDR3 sequence: CSARAGGLNTEAFF. CDR3 sequence (DNA): TGCAGTGCTAGGGCTGGGGGATTGAACACTGAAGCTTTCTTT.

The chain joins TRBV7-8 to TRBJ2-5; 11 nucleotides agree with TRBD2. There are 19 residues in the CDR3. The J segment lost 2 bases and the V segment lost 0 bases, leaving 11 bases of the junction unmatched. In germline, CDR1 is SGHVS, CDR2 FQNEAQ. The DNA for the CDR3 is TGTGCCAGCAGCTTAGCGCATGCTAGCGGGAGGCTGACTCAAGAGACCCAGTACTTC. Protein product: CASSLAHASGRLTQETQYF.

The V call is TRBV28, the J call TRBJ1-2; no firm D call. The CDR3 is 13 amino acids. Looked up from germline, CDR1 is MDHEN and CDR2 is SYDVKM. V was clipped by 2 bases and J by 7 bases, with 11 bases between them. CDR3 amino acids: CASSLNRASGYTF. The DNA of the CDR3 is TGTGCCAGCAGTTTAAACCGGGCCTCTGGCTACACCTTC.

This clonotype was picked up a small number of times. J is TRBJ1-2 and V is TRBV7-9; 10 nucleotides match TRBD1. Trimming took 8 bases from V and 6 from J; bases not matched to a gene: 9. The CDR3 contains 14 residues. The germline gives CDR1 SEHNR, CDR2 FQNEAQ (reference sequence). This CDR3 reads CASETGDRGHGYTF. Written as DNA, the CDR3 is TGTGCCAGCGAAACCGGGGACAGGGGCCATGGCTACACCTTC.